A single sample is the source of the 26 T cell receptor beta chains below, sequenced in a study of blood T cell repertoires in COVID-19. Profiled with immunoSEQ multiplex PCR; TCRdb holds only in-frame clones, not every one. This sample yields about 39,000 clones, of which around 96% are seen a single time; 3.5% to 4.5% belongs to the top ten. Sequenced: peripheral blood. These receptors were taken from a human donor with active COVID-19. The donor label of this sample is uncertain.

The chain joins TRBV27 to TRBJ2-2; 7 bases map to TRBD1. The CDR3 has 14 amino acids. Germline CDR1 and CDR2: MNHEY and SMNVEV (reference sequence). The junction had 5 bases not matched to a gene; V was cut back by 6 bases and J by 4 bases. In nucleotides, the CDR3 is TGTGCCAGCAGAACACAGGGGAGCACCGGGGAGCTGTTTTTT. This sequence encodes CASRTQGSTGELFF.

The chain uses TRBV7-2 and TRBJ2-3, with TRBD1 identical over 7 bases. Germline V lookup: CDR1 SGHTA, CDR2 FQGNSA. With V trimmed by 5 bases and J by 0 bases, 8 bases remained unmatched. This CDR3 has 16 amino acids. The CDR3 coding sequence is TGTGCCAGCAGCCGCCGACAGGGAACTAGCACAGATACGCAGTATTTT. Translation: CASSRRQGTSTDTQYF.

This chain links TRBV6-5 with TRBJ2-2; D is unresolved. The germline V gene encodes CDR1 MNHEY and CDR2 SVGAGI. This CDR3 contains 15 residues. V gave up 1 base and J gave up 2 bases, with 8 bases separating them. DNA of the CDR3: TGTGCCAGCAGTTACTATAGTACCAACACCGGGGAGCTGTTTTTT. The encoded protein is CASSYYSTNTGELFF.

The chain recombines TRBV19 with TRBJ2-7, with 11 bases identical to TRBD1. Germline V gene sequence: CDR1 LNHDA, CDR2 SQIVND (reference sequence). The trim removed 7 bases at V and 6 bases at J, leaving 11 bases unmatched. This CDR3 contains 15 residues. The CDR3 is CASKNPGQGEIEQYF. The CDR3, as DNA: TGTGCCAGTAAAAATCCGGGACAGGGGGAAATCGAGCAGTACTTC. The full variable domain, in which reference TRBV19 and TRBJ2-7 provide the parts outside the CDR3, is DGGITQSPKYLFRKEGQNVTLSCEQNLNHDAMYWYRQDPGQGLRLIYYSQIVNDFQKGDIAEGYSVSREKKESFPLTVTSAQKNPTAFYLCASKNPGQGEIEQYFGPGTRLTVT.

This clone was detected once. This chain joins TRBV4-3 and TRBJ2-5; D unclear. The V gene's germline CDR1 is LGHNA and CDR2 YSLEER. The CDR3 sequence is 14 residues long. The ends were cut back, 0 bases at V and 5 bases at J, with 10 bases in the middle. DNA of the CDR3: TGCGCCAGCAGCCAAGATACAGTGGCGGAGACCCAGTACTTC. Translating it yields CASSQDTVAETQYF.

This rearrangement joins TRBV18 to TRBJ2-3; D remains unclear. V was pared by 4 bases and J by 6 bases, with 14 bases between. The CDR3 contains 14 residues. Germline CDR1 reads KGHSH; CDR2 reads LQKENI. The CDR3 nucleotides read TGTGCCAGCTCACAGGAGTCTCGTTCGGATACGCAGTATTTT. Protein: CASSQESRSDTQYF. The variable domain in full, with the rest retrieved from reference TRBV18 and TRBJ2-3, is NAGVMQNPRHLVRRRGQEARLRCSPMKGHSHVYWYRQLPEEGLKFMVYLQKENIIDESGMPKERFSAEFPKEGPSILRIQQVVRGDSAAYFCASSQESRSDTQYFGPGTRLTVL.

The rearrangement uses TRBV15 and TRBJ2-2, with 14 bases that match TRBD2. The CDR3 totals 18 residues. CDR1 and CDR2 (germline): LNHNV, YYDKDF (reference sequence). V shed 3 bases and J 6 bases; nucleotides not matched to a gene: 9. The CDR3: CATSRRGLAGVNAGELFF. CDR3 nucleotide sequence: TGTGCCACCAGCAGGCGGGGACTAGCGGGAGTTAACGCCGGGGAGCTGTTTTTT.

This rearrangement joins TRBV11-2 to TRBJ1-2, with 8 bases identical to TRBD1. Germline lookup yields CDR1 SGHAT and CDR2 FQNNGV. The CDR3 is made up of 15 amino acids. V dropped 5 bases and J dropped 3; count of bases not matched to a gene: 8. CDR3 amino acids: CASSVTGGTYYGYTF. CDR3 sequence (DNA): TGTGCCAGCAGCGTAACAGGGGGAACTTACTATGGCTACACCTTC.

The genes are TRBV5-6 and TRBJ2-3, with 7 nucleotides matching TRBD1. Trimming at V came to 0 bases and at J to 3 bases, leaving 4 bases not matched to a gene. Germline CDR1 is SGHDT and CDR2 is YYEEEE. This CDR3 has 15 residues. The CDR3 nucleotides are TGTGCCAGCAGCTTGGATCCGACAGGGACAGATACGCAGTATTTT. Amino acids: CASSLDPTGTDTQYF.

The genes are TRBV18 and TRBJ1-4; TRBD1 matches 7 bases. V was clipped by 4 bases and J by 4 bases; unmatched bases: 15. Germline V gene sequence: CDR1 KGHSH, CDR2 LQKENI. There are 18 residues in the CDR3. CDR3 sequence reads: CASSLRYRGEADNEKLFF. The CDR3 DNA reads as TGTGCCAGCTCACTTAGATACAGGGGCGAGGCGGATAATGAAAAACTGTTTTTT.

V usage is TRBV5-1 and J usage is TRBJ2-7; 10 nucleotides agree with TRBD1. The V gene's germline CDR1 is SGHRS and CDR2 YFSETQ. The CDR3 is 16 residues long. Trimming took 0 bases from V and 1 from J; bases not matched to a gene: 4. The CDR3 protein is CASSLARQGASYEQYF. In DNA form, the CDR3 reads TGCGCCAGCAGCTTGGCTCGACAGGGGGCTTCCTACGAGCAGTACTTC.

The CDR3 DNA reads as TGTGCCAGCAGCTGGGACATATTCCCCGATGGCTACACCTTC. Its translation: CASSWDIFPDGYTF. The chain joins TRBV7-9 to TRBJ1-2; the D gene is possibly TRBD1 (6 bases). The CDR3 loop spans 14 amino acids. Germline CDR1 reads SEHNR; CDR2 reads FQNEAQ (reference sequence). The V and J ends lost 4 bases and 6 bases respectively, with 15 bases between them.

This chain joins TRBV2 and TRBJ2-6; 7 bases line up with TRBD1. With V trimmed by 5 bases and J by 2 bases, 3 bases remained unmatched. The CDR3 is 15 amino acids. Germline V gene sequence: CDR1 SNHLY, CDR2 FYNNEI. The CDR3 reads CASSPQGTGANVLTF. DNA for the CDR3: TGTGCCAGCAGTCCACAGGGGACTGGGGCCAACGTCCTGACTTTC.

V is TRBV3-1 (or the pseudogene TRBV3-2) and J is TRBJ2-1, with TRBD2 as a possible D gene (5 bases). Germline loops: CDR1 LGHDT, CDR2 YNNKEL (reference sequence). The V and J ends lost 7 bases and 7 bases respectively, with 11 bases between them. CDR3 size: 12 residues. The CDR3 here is CASNGVGNEQFF. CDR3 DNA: TGTGCCAGCAACGGGGTAGGGAATGAGCAGTTCTTC.

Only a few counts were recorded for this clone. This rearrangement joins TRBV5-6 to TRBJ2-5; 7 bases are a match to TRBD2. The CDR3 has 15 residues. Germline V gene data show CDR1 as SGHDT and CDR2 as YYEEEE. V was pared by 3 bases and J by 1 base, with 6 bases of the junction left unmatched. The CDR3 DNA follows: TGTGCCAGCAGCTGGCGGGGGACCTTCCAAGAGACCCAGTACTTC. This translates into CASSWRGTFQETQYF.

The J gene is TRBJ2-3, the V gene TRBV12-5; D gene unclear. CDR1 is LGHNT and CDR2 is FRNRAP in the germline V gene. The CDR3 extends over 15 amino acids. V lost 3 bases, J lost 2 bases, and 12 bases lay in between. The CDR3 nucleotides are TGTGCTAGTGGTTTCCCCCGAGGATTCACAGATACGCAGTATTTT. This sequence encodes CASGFPRGFTDTQYF.

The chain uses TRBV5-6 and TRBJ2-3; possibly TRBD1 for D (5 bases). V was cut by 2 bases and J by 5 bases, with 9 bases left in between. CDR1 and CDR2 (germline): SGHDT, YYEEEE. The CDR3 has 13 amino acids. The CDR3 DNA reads TGTGCCAGCAGCTTACCGACAGAAGATACGCAGTATTTT. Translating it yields CASSLPTEDTQYF.

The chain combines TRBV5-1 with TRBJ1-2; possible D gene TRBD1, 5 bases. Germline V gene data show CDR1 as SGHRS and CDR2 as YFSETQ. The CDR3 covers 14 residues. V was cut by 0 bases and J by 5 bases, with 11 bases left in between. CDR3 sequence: CASSLGDRGYGYTF. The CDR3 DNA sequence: TGCGCCAGCAGCTTGGGCGACAGAGGTTATGGCTACACCTTC.

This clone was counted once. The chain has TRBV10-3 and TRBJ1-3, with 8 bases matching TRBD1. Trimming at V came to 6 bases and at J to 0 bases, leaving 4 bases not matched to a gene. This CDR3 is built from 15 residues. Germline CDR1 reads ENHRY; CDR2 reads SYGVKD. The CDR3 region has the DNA TGTGCCATCAGGGAAACAGGGGGCTCTGGAAACACCATATATTTT. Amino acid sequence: CAIRETGGSGNTIYF.

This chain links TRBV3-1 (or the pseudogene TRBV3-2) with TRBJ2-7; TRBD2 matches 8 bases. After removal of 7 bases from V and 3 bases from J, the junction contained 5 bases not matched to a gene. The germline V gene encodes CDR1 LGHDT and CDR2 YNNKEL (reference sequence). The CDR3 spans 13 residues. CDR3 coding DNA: TGTGCCAGCACCCGGGAGGGGGTCTACGAGCAGTACTTC. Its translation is CASTREGVYEQYF.

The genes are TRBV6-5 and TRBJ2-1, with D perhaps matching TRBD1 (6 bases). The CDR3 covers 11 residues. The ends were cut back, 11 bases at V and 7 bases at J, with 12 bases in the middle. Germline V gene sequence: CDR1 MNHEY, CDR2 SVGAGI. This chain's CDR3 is CAGLGGNEQFF. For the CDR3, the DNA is TGTGCCGGGTTAGGGGGTAATGAGCAGTTCTTC.

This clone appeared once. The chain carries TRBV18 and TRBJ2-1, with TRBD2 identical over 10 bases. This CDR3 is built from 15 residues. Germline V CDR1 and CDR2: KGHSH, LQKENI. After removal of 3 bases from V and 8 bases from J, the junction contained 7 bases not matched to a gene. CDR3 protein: CASSPIPSGSHEQFF. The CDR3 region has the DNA TGTGCCAGCTCACCCATCCCTAGCGGGAGCCATGAGCAGTTCTTC.

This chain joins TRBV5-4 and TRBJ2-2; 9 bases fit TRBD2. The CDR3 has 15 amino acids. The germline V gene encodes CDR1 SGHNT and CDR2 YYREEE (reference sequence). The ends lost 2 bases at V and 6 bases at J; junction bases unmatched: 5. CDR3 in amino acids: CASSLSLAGPGELFF. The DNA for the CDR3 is TGTGCCAGCAGCTTATCGCTAGCGGGGCCCGGGGAGCTGTTTTTT.

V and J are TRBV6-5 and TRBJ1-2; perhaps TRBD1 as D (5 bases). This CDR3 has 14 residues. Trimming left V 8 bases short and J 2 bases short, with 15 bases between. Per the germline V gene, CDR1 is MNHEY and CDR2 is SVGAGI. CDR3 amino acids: CASRQTAINYGYTF. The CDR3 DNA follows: TGTGCCAGCCGACAGACAGCGATAAACTATGGCTACACCTTC.

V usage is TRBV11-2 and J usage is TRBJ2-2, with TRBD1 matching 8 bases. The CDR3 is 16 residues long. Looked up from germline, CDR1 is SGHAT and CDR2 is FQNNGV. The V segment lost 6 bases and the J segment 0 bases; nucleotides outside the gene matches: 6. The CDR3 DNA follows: TGTGCCAGCAGGCGACCGGGACAGGCGAACACCGGGGAGCTGTTTTTT. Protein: CASRRPGQANTGELFF.

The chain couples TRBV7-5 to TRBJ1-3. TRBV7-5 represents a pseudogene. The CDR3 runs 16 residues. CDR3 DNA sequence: TGTGCCAGAAGCTGCCCAGTTGGGAGCTCTGGAAACACCATATATTTT. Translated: CARSCPVGSSGNTIYF.